These 32 T cell receptor beta chains were all obtained from the same sample, sequenced in a study of Graves' ophthalmopathy and Graves' hyperthyroidism. Transcripts of RNA were the source for amplifying TCR beta CDR3 regions. Investigators did first-round RT-PCR with HTBI primers, then second-round multiplex PCR. From the multiplex PCR reads, TCRdb called clonotypes with MiXCR, one entry per CDR3 protein. The sample records nearly 400,000 distinct CDR3 sequences, around 16% being singletons. Source material: peripheral blood. The origin of the receptors is a young woman with Graves' ophthalmopathy.

This clonotype was seen many times. This chain joins TRBV27 and TRBJ2-7, with D perhaps TRBD2 (5 bases). CDR1 and CDR2 from the germline V gene are MNHEY and SMNVEV (reference sequence). The CDR3 loop spans 12 amino acids. The ends were cut back, 8 bases at V and 1 base at J, with 9 bases in the middle. The CDR3 DNA is TGTGCCAGCGGTCCGGGGTCCTACGAGCAGTACTTC. Translation gives CASGPGSYEQYF.

This clonotype showed up many times. CDR3 in amino acids: CASSVEGGEAFF. In DNA, the CDR3 is TGTGCCAGCAGCGTAGAGGGCGGTGAAGCTTTCTTT. This chain joins TRBV9 and TRBJ1-1; D is ambiguous. The V end was cut by 0 bases, the J end by 7 bases, with 7 bases between. From germline, CDR1 is SGDLS and CDR2 YYNGEE. The CDR3 is made up of 12 amino acids.

The sample holds many counts of this clonotype. The chain has TRBV7-2 and TRBJ1-2; D is possibly TRBD1 (5 bases). The CDR3 totals 11 residues. Per germline, CDR1 SGHTA and CDR2 FQGNSA. V was trimmed by 5 bases and J by 8 bases, leaving 9 bases between them. The CDR3 spells CASSVGVGYTF. CDR3 bases: TGTGCCAGCAGCGTGGGGGTGGGCTACACCTTC.

This clonotype was recorded many times. The genes are TRBV6-5 and TRBJ1-5; D ambiguous. CDR1 is MNHEY, CDR2 SVGAGI, per germline. V dropped 6 bases and J dropped 1 base, with 13 bases sitting between them. This CDR3 contains 15 residues. CDR3 sequence: CASSHSGGSNQPQHF. Written as DNA, the CDR3 is TGTGCCAGCAGCCACTCGGGAGGAAGCAATCAGCCCCAGCATTTT.

This clonotype was picked up many times. This chain links TRBV27 with TRBJ2-7; the match to TRBD1 covers 7 bases. J gave up 2 bases and V 7 bases, and 8 bases lay outside the gene matches. The CDR3 sequence is 14 residues long. From germline, CDR1 is MNHEY and CDR2 SMNVEV (reference sequence). This CDR3 is CASTSTGDTYEQYF. CDR3 nucleotide sequence: TGTGCCAGCACTTCCACAGGGGACACCTACGAGCAGTACTTC.

In its sample, this clonotype was seen many times. The rearrangement links TRBV25-1 to TRBJ1-3, with D perhaps TRBD1 (5 bases). The CDR3 contains 17 residues. The germline V gene has CDR1 MGHDK and CDR2 SYGVNS. Trimming stripped 5 bases from V and 0 bases from J, with 17 bases between. CDR3 residues: CASSPTRQGFSGNTIYF. CDR3 DNA sequence: TGTGCCAGCAGTCCGACCCGCCAGGGTTTCTCTGGAAACACCATATATTTT.

This clonotype was counted many times. The chain combines TRBV6-2 or TRBV6-3 with TRBJ1-5; 7 nucleotides agree with TRBD1. The CDR3 sequence is 15 residues long. From germline, CDR1 is MNHEY and CDR2 SVGEGT. The junction had 9 bases not matched to a gene; V was cut back by 10 bases and J by 0 bases. CDR3 DNA: TGTGCCACCCGGGACAGTCAGAATAGCAATCAGCCCCAGCATTTT. As protein: CATRDSQNSNQPQHF.

This clonotype was counted ten times or more. In nucleotides, the CDR3 is TGTGCCAGCACCGCAGGGCGGGGGCGCACCGGGGAGCTGTTTTTT. Translated, it gives CASTAGRGRTGELFF. J is TRBJ2-2 and V is TRBV6-2 or TRBV6-3; tentative D call: TRBD2 (7 bases). CDR3 length equals 15 residues. CDR1 and CDR2 (germline): MNHEY, SVGEGT. V was pared by 7 bases and J by 4 bases, with 16 bases between.

J is TRBJ2-7 and V is TRBV12-3 or TRBV12-4; no clear D gene. This CDR3 comprises 8 residues. Trimming removed 9 bases from V and 4 bases from J, with 1 base in between. The CDR3 region has the DNA TGTGCCAGATACGAGCAGTACTTC. Translating gives CARYEQYF.

This clonotype came up many times. The chain combines TRBV6-4 with TRBJ2-6, with 8 bases aligning to TRBD1. The CDR3 is made up of 17 amino acids. Trimming at V came to 6 bases and at J to 0 bases, leaving 7 bases not matched to a gene. CDR1 MRHNA and CDR2 SNTAGT come from the germline V gene. CDR3 sequence (DNA): TGTGCCAGCAGGCCCGGGACAGGCCTCTCTGGGGCCAACGTCCTGACTTTC. Translating gives CASRPGTGLSGANVLTF.

This clonotype was recorded many times. This chain uses TRBV11-2 with TRBJ1-1, with a weak D call TRBD1 (5 bases). Germline values: CDR1 SGHAT, CDR2 FQNNGV. The length of the CDR3 is 15 residues. Trimming took 4 bases from V and 4 from J, leaving 16 bases between them. The CDR3, as DNA: TGTGCCAGCAGCTCATCCTTGGGGACTGGCACTGAAGCTTTCTTT. It codes for CASSSSLGTGTEAFF.

Many counts were recorded for this clonotype. This chain uses TRBV6-5 with TRBJ1-1; TRBD1 might be the D (6 bases). Trimming took 0 bases from V and 11 from J, leaving 16 bases between them. CDR3 length: 14 amino acids. From germline, CDR1 is MNHEY and CDR2 SVGAGI. CDR3 loop: CASSYSGTSTDAFF. Here the CDR3 DNA reads TGTGCCAGCAGTTACTCAGGGACATCGACCGATGCTTTCTTT.

The rearrangement uses TRBV20-1 and TRBJ1-5; TRBD1 matches 7 bases. Germline V gives CDR1 DFQATT, CDR2 SNEGSKA (reference sequence). The CDR3 totals 19 residues. Trimming at V came to 0 bases and at J to 3 bases, leaving 17 bases not matched to a gene. The CDR3 bases are TGCAGTGCTAGAGACCCCTCCCCGCAGGGGGGGAAGCACAATCAGCCCCAGCATTTT. As protein: CSARDPSPQGGKHNQPQHF.

This clonotype was picked up one time. This chain joins TRBV30 and TRBJ2-2; 7 bases fit TRBD1. The germline gives CDR1 GTSNPN, CDR2 SVGIG (reference sequence). This CDR3 spans 19 amino acids. V trimming: 3 bases; J trimming: 0 bases; junction bases outside the gene matches: 16. Here the CDR3 reads CAWRGWGTAQYSNTGELFF. CDR3 coding DNA: TGTGCCTGGAGGGGCTGGGGGACAGCCCAGTATTCGAACACCGGGGAGCTGTTTTTT.

The table lists this clonotype with many counts. CDR3 coding DNA: TGCGCCAGCAGCCAAGAAAGCGTTGGCTCAGGGTGGGATATCACTGAAGCTTTCTTT. This sequence encodes CASSQESVGSGWDITEAFF. J is TRBJ1-1 and V is TRBV4-1; TRBD1 might be the D (5 bases). The V gene lost 0 bases and the J gene lost 4 bases, with 24 bases spanning the gap. This CDR3 has 19 amino acids. Germline V lookup: CDR1 MGHRA, CDR2 YSYEKL.

This clonotype showed up many times. The chain joins TRBV2 to TRBJ2-5, with D possibly being TRBD1 (6 bases). Germline V lookup: CDR1 SNHLY, CDR2 FYNNEI. V lost 9 bases and J 3 bases, leaving 11 bases between the germline ends. There are 12 residues in the CDR3. The CDR3 bases are TGTGCCAGACGGGCAGGGGAAGAGACCCAGTACTTC. It is translated as CARRAGEETQYF.

In this sample, this clonotype turned up many times. The chain is built from TRBV20-1 and TRBJ1-1; TRBD1 matches at 8 bases. Trimming cost V 0 bases and J 4 bases; bases outside gene matches: 10. Germline V lookup: CDR1 DFQATT, CDR2 SNEGSKA (reference sequence). The CDR3 extends over 16 amino acids. The CDR3 DNA sequence: TGCAGTGCTAGAGATCGGCAGGGGGCGGTTCCCACTGAAGCTTTCTTT. Residues: CSARDRQGAVPTEAFF.

This clonotype was seen repeatedly, ten times or more. This sequence joins TRBV27 and TRBJ2-7, with a tentative D call TRBD1 (6 bases). V gave up 6 bases and J gave up 6 bases, with 9 bases separating them. There are 11 residues in the CDR3. Germline V CDR1 and CDR2: MNHEY, SMNVEV (reference sequence). In nucleotides, the CDR3 is TGTGCCAGCAGACAGGGCACCGAGCAGTACTTC. Protein sequence: CASRQGTEQYF.

The J gene is TRBJ2-7, the V gene TRBV28, with 12 bases identical to TRBD1. J gave up 2 bases and V 6 bases, and 8 bases lay outside the gene matches. Germline values: CDR1 MDHEN, CDR2 SYDVKM. The CDR3 loop spans 16 amino acids. CDR3 sequence: CASRRPGTGGPYEQYF. CDR3 in DNA: TGTGCCAGCAGACGTCCCGGGACAGGGGGCCCCTACGAGCAGTACTTC. Based on the CDR3 plus reference TRBV28 and TRBJ2-7, the full variable domain is DVKVTQSSRYLVKRTGEKVFLECVQDMDHENMFWYRQDPGLGLRLIYFSYDVKMKEKGDIPEGYSVSREKKERFSLILESASTNQTSMYLCASRRPGTGGPYEQYFGPGTRLTVT.

This clonotype has ten or more counts. This chain connects TRBV5-5 to TRBJ1-2; D gene ambiguous. Germline CDR1 reads SGHKS; CDR2 reads YYEKEE (reference sequence). The germline V and J ends were trimmed by 4 bases and 8 bases, with 18 bases remaining between them. CDR3 size: 14 residues. CDR3 nucleotides: TGTGCCAGCAGCCCGGTCCCAGCGTGGAGGGGCTACACCTTC. Translation: CASSPVPAWRGYTF.

There are many counts of this clonotype. The chain has TRBV2 and TRBJ2-2; 10 bases agree with TRBD1. The V segment lost 5 bases and the J segment 3 bases; nucleotides outside the gene matches: 3. Germline-derived CDR1 and CDR2 are SNHLY and FYNNEI. This CDR3 spans 15 amino acids. CDR3 DNA: TGTGCCAGCAGTCGACAGGGGGCGGACACCGGGGAGCTGTTTTTT. It is translated as CASSRQGADTGELFF. Supplemented by reference TRBV2 and TRBJ2-2, the full variable domain reads EPEVTQTPSHQVTQMGQEVILRCVPISNHLYFYWYRQILGQKVEFLVSFYNNEISEKSEIFDDQFSVERPDGSNFTLKIRSTKLEDSAMYFCASSRQGADTGELFFGEGSRLTVL.

The table lists this clonotype with many counts. This chain joins TRBV28 and TRBJ2-2; D is unclear. Deletions cut 4 bases from V and 8 bases from J, with 14 bases between. In germline, CDR1 is MDHEN, CDR2 SYDVKM. The CDR3 extends over 14 amino acids. The DNA for the CDR3 is TGTGCCAGCAGTTCCCGCCGGCCAGCTGGGGAGCTGTTTTTT. Residues: CASSSRRPAGELFF.

This clonotype was picked up a small number of times. The V gene is TRBV5-1, the J gene TRBJ1-1; 7 bases are a match to TRBD1. The trim removed 4 bases at V and 1 base at J, leaving 4 bases unmatched. The CDR3 has 14 amino acids. From germline, CDR1 is SGHRS and CDR2 YFSETQ. CDR3 nucleotides: TGCGCCAGCAGCGAGGGACAGCAGAACACTGAAGCTTTCTTT. This gives the protein CASSEGQQNTEAFF.

This clonotype appeared many times. The chain links TRBV6-5 to TRBJ1-6; the D is unclear. This CDR3 contains 14 residues. Germline values: CDR1 MNHEY, CDR2 SVGAGI. V shed 4 bases and J shed 10 bases, with 14 bases lying between them. The CDR3 DNA follows: TGTGCCAGCAGTTCCCCTGAGGGCCAGTCACCCCTCCACTTT. Residues: CASSSPEGQSPLHF.

The V call is TRBV29-1, the J call TRBJ2-7; D gene unclear. Germline loops: CDR1 SQVTM, CDR2 ANQGSEA. V was pared by 6 bases and J by 3 bases, with 12 bases between. The CDR3 is 12 residues long. Written as DNA, the CDR3 is TGCAGCGTCCAACAAAACAACTACGAGCAGTACTTC. Protein sequence: CSVQQNNYEQYF.

At least ten counts were recorded for this clonotype. V and J are TRBV24-1 and TRBJ1-1, with 8 bases lining up with TRBD1. J was trimmed by 3 bases and V by 7 bases; bases with no gene match: 3. This CDR3 comprises 13 residues. Germline lookup yields CDR1 KGHDR and CDR2 SFDVKD. CDR3 in DNA: TGTGCCACCAGGGACAGGGTGGACACTGAAGCTTTCTTT. Its protein product is CATRDRVDTEAFF.

This clonotype was recorded a few times. The V and J genes are TRBV30 and TRBJ2-6; D unclear. CDR1 and CDR2 (germline): GTSNPN, SVGIG (reference sequence). Deletions cut 5 bases from V and 0 bases from J, with 11 bases between. The CDR3 totals 15 residues. CDR3 nucleotides: TGTGCCTGGGAAGAGACAAACTCTGGGGCCAACGTCCTGACTTTC. This encodes CAWEETNSGANVLTF. Complete variable domain (other parts from reference TRBV30 and TRBJ2-6): SQTIHQWPATLVQPVGSPLSLECTVEGTSNPNLYWYRQAAGRGLQLLFYSVGIGQISSEVPQNLSASRPQDRQFILSSKKLLLSDSGFYLCAWEETNSGANVLTFGAGSRLTVL.

This clonotype was counted many times. The rearrangement links TRBV20-1 to TRBJ1-1; D gene ambiguous. The CDR3 spans 10 residues. V was shortened by 0 bases and J by 8 bases, with 4 bases between the two germline ends. The germline gives CDR1 DFQATT, CDR2 SNEGSKA (reference sequence). The CDR3 reads CSAREGEAFF. CDR3 nucleotide sequence: TGCAGTGCTAGAGAGGGGGAAGCTTTCTTT.

The chain links TRBV6-1 to TRBJ2-7; the D gene is possibly TRBD1 (5 bases). The CDR3 spans 15 residues. Per the germline V gene, CDR1 is MNHNS and CDR2 is SASEGT. V lost 3 bases and J lost 1, with 13 bases in between. CDR3 bases: TGTGCCAGCAGTGATGGGGCAGGGCTTTCCTACGAGCAGTACTTC. Protein: CASSDGAGLSYEQYF.

This clonotype showed up many times. The rearrangement joins TRBV6-5 to TRBJ2-5; unclear D gene. V lost 2 bases and J lost 5, with 6 bases in between. In germline, CDR1 is MNHEY, CDR2 SVGAGI. There are 12 residues in the CDR3. The CDR3 nucleotides read TGTGCCAGCAGTTACGGCCTTGAGACCCAGTACTTC. Protein sequence: CASSYGLETQYF.

This clonotype showed up many times. This chain uses TRBV2 with TRBJ1-2; 7 nucleotides line up with TRBD1. Germline V gene lookup returns CDR1 SNHLY and CDR2 FYNNEI. The CDR3 loop spans 13 amino acids. The J segment lost 5 bases and the V segment lost 3 bases, leaving 3 bases of the junction unmatched. The DNA for the CDR3 is TGTGCCAGCAGTGATGACAGGGCATATGGCTACACCTTC. Residues: CASSDDRAYGYTF.

This clonotype was recorded many times. The CDR3, as DNA: TGCAGTGCCACTCCCGTCAGGGCCGACACTGAAGCTTTCTTT. This sequence encodes CSATPVRADTEAFF. The V and J genes are TRBV20-1 and TRBJ1-1; TRBD1 might be the D (5 bases). Germline assignment: CDR1 DFQATT and CDR2 SNEGSKA (reference sequence). Trimming shortened V by 6 bases and J by 3 bases, and 17 bases separated the two germline ends. The CDR3 consists of 14 residues.